Presented here are 14 T cell receptor beta chains from one specimen sequenced in a study of regulatory T cells in long-lasting Graves disease. Time point denoted: newly diagnosed GD, antithyroid drugs for less than 3 months. PBMC RNA was the source of the TCR library. Combining iRepertoire HTBI primers with Arm-PCR of CDR3 regions, the authors built TCR beta libraries. Via MiXCR, TCRdb re-called the multiplex PCR reads, giving one row per CDR3 protein. The sample lists 400,000 to 500,000 distinct CDR3 sequences; around 13% were seen once. These data also featured in a second study, about T cells in Graves' hyperthyroidism and ophthalmopathy.

Sequenced material: peripheral blood mononuclear cells (PBMCs), taken at new diagnosis, from a patient treated with antithyroid drugs. These receptors came from a woman aged 45 to 65 with Graves disease.

This clonotype has just a few counts. The V call is TRBV4-1, the J call TRBJ2-7, with 8 bases lining up with TRBD1. This CDR3 has 16 amino acids. Germline V lookup: CDR1 MGHRA, CDR2 YSYEKL. The trim removed 1 base at V and 7 bases at J, leaving 12 bases unmatched. The CDR3 here is CASSQGPDREVVEQYF. The CDR3 DNA reads as TGCGCCAGCAGCCAAGGGCCGGACAGGGAGGTCGTGGAGCAGTACTTC.

The rearrangement joins TRBV5-1 to TRBJ1-5; D remains ambiguous. The CDR3 contains 18 residues. Germline-derived CDR1 and CDR2 are SGHRS and YFSETQ. The V end was cut by 3 bases, the J end by 0 bases, with 19 bases between. CDR3 coding DNA: TGCGCCAGCAGCTCTCATTACGGACGACACCATAGCAATCAGCCCCAGCATTTT. It encodes CASSSHYGRHHSNQPQHF.

This rearrangement joins TRBV6-2 or TRBV6-3 to TRBJ2-1; D gene ambiguous. Germline values: CDR1 MNHEY, CDR2 SVGEGT. V shed 0 bases and J shed 2 bases, with 17 bases lying between them. CDR3 length equals 18 residues. The DNA of the CDR3 is TGTGCCAGCAGTTACTCTTTTAGGGCGGACCGACCCTACAATGAGCAGTTCTTC. Translated, it gives CASSYSFRADRPYNEQFF.

This clonotype has a handful of counts. The V and J genes are TRBV24-1 and TRBJ2-1; 7 bases agree with TRBD2. V lost 5 bases to trimming and J lost 16 bases; unmatched junction nucleotides: 16. Germline loops: CDR1 KGHDR, CDR2 SFDVKD. The CDR3 contains 14 residues. CDR3: CATSVAGVANGFFF. For the CDR3, the DNA is TGTGCCACCAGTGTTGCGGGAGTGGCCAATGGGTTCTTCTTC.

This clonotype was seen only a few times. The chain employs TRBV3-1 and TRBJ1-6; D perhaps matches TRBD1 (5 bases). Germline lookup yields CDR1 LGHDT and CDR2 YNNKEL (reference sequence). Trimming stripped 0 bases from V and 10 bases from J, with 13 bases between. CDR3 length: 15 residues. CDR3 DNA sequence: TGTGCCAGCAGCCAAGATTCAGGGTACGAATCACCCCTCCACTTT. This gives the protein CASSQDSGYESPLHF.

This clonotype was seen a handful of times. J is TRBJ1-3 and V is TRBV5-1; D not certain. CDR1 is SGHRS and CDR2 is YFSETQ in the germline V gene. With 0 bases removed from V and 3 bases from J, the gap between germline ends came to 13 bases. CDR3 length equals 16 residues. The CDR3 nucleotides read TGCGCCAGCAGCTTGGCGGTCAGCTCCTTTGGAAACACCATATATTTT. It translates to CASSLAVSSFGNTIYF.

This clonotype was seen repeatedly, ten times or more. The chain joins TRBV2 to TRBJ2-1; D uncertain. Looked up from germline, CDR1 is SNHLY and CDR2 is FYNNEI. Deletions cut 1 base from V and 1 base from J, with 11 bases between. The CDR3 has 16 residues. The CDR3 sequence: CASSEGPALSYNEQFF. For the CDR3, the DNA is TGTGCCAGCAGTGAAGGACCGGCGTTGTCCTACAATGAGCAGTTCTTC.

This clonotype was observed at least ten times. The chain uses TRBV7-2 and TRBJ1-1; no clear D gene. The CDR3 sequence is 14 residues long. Germline values: CDR1 SGHTA, CDR2 FQGNSA. Trimming removed 1 base at V and 1 base at J, with 7 bases between. The CDR3 reads CASSLGPGNTEAFF. The CDR3 DNA reads as TGTGCCAGCAGCTTAGGCCCAGGGAACACTGAAGCTTTCTTT.

The chain has TRBV10-2 and TRBJ2-1; TRBD2 agrees at 11 bases. V was pared by 3 bases and J by 7 bases, with 8 bases of the junction left unmatched. This CDR3 has 16 amino acids. Germline V CDR1 and CDR2: WSHSY, SAAADI. The CDR3 spells CASSESLLAGVNEQFF. The CDR3 region has the DNA TGCGCCAGCAGTGAAAGCTTACTAGCGGGAGTAAATGAGCAGTTCTTC.

The table lists this clonotype with many counts. CDR3 DNA: TGTGCCTGGAGTCTGGGGCCCTACGAGCAGTACTTC. Amino acids: CAWSLGPYEQYF. The chain couples TRBV30 to TRBJ2-7; TRBD1 is a possible D gene (5 bases). This CDR3 has 12 amino acids. Trimming left V 2 bases short and J 2 bases short, with 7 bases between. CDR1 is GTSNPN, CDR2 SVGIG, per germline (reference sequence).

This sequence joins TRBV27 and TRBJ1-2, with 9 bases lining up with TRBD1. Trimming removed 0 bases from V and 6 bases from J; junction bases left unmatched: 5. The CDR3 covers 15 residues. The germline V gene has CDR1 MNHEY and CDR2 SMNVEV (reference sequence). The CDR3: CASSLSGTGSHGYTF. The CDR3 DNA reads as TGTGCCAGCAGTTTATCCGGGACAGGGAGCCATGGCTACACCTTC.

At least ten counts were recorded for this clonotype. The gene calls are TRBV7-2 and TRBJ1-3, with TRBD1 matching 7 bases. This CDR3 spans 15 amino acids. V trimming: 5 bases; J trimming: 3 bases; junction bases outside the gene matches: 7. Germline CDR1 SGHTA, CDR2 FQGNSA. In nucleotides, the CDR3 is TGTGCCAGCAGCCCGTACAACAGGGGTGGAAACACCATATATTTT. Protein product: CASSPYNRGGNTIYF.

This clonotype came up a few times. The V and J genes are TRBV27 and TRBJ2-7; possibly TRBD1 for D (5 bases). Trimming left V 1 base short and J 0 bases short, with 16 bases between. CDR3 length: 17 residues. Germline CDR1 and CDR2: MNHEY and SMNVEV (reference sequence). CDR3 region: CASSLWGGKLSSYEQYF. CDR3 coding DNA: TGTGCCAGCAGTTTATGGGGCGGAAAACTCAGCTCCTACGAGCAGTACTTC.

The V call is TRBV4-2, the J call TRBJ2-7, with 10 bases that match TRBD2. There are 18 residues in the CDR3. V shed 3 bases, J shed 5 bases, and the junction held 16 bases outside the gene matches. Germline V CDR1 and CDR2: LGHNA, YNFKEQ. The CDR3 bases are TGTGCCAGCAGCCAGCTGTCGCAACTAGCGGGATTTTTCAACGAGCAGTACTTC. This sequence encodes CASSQLSQLAGFFNEQYF.